Listed here are 11 T cell receptor beta chains from one sample, sequenced in a study of neoadjuvant anti-PD-1 for oral cavity cancer. Profiling relied on immunoSEQ multiplex PCR, and the TCRdb table lists in-frame clones only, not all of them. The data hold approximately 13,000 clones, with about 74% observed a single time. Time point specified: after neoadjuvant nivolumab, at surgical resection. The starting material was PBMCs, obtained after nivolumab (anti-PD-1) treatment. The receptors were sampled from a person aged 35-80 years with oral cavity squamous cell carcinoma.

This clone was observed once. The chain employs TRBV6-6 and TRBJ2-3, with D perhaps assigned TRBD1 or TRBD2 (5 bases each). The CDR3 sequence is 13 residues long. Trimming pared 7 bases from V and 2 bases from J, leaving 10 bases between. Germline V gene sequence: CDR1 MNHNY, CDR2 SVGAGI (reference sequence). The CDR3 nucleotides read TGTGCCAGCAATACGGGGACCACAGATACGCAGTATTTT. Translation: CASNTGTTDTQYF.

The chain combines TRBV6-1 with TRBJ2-7, with D uncertain. The CDR3 is made up of 13 amino acids. Germline CDR1 reads MNHNS; CDR2 reads SASEGT. Trimming shortened V by 0 bases and J by 3 bases, and 6 bases separated the two germline ends. The CDR3 DNA reads as TGTGCCAGCAGTGAAGCGGAGATCTACGAGCAGTACTTC. This encodes CASSEAEIYEQYF.

The genes are TRBV5-1 and TRBJ2-7; D is perhaps TRBD1 or TRBD2 (7 bases each). V lost 4 bases and J 3 bases, leaving 14 bases between the germline ends. This CDR3 comprises 14 residues. The germline V gene encodes CDR1 SGHRS and CDR2 YFSETQ. As DNA, the CDR3 is TGCGCCAGCAGCGGGAGGGGGCAGGGCTACGAGCAGTACTTC. Translated: CASSGRGQGYEQYF.

J is TRBJ2-5 and V is TRBV6-5, with D possibly matching TRBD2 (6 bases). Trimming took 2 bases from V and 9 from J, leaving 7 bases between them. Germline V gene data show CDR1 as MNHEY and CDR2 as SVGAGI. This CDR3 has 11 amino acids. CDR3 in amino acids: CASSYGGSQYF. As DNA, the CDR3 is TGTGCCAGCAGTTACGGGGGGTCCCAGTACTTC.

This chain connects TRBV5-5 to TRBJ2-1; TRBD1 might be the D (5 bases). Germline lookup yields CDR1 SGHKS and CDR2 YYEKEE (reference sequence). The CDR3 loop spans 15 amino acids. V gave up 0 bases and J gave up 6 bases, with 13 bases separating them. CDR3 DNA sequence: TGTGCCAGCAGCTTGGGATCGGACACCCTCAATGAGCAGTTCTTC. This gives the protein CASSLGSDTLNEQFF.

The chain joins TRBV28 to TRBJ1-2; no firm D call. The CDR3 covers 15 residues. V lost 5 bases and J lost 1, with 14 bases in between. CDR1 is MDHEN and CDR2 is SYDVKM in the germline V gene. The CDR3 sequence: CASSPGITGNYGYTF. CDR3 in DNA: TGTGCCAGCAGTCCCGGGATTACTGGTAACTATGGCTACACCTTC.

The chain is built from TRBV4-2 and TRBJ2-1, with D hard to call. The CDR3 covers 13 residues. V lost 0 bases and J 8 bases, leaving 8 bases between the germline ends. Germline CDR1 reads LGHNA; CDR2 reads YNFKEQ. Here the CDR3 reads CASSQETPDEQFF. The CDR3 DNA reads TGTGCCAGCAGCCAAGAAACCCCAGATGAGCAGTTCTTC.

V usage is TRBV2 and J usage is TRBJ2-5; D ambiguous. The CDR3 totals 13 residues. Germline CDR1 and CDR2: SNHLY and FYNNEI. V was clipped by 4 bases and J by 5 bases, with 11 bases between them. CDR3 region: CASSVGNSETQYF. Written as DNA, the CDR3 is TGTGCCAGCAGTGTGGGGAATTCGGAGACCCAGTACTTC.

This chain uses TRBV10-3 with TRBJ1-3, with 7 positions matching TRBD1. V was pared by 0 bases and J by 1 base, with 6 bases of the junction left unmatched. The germline gives CDR1 ENHRY, CDR2 SYGVKD. The CDR3 spans 17 residues. The CDR3 sequence is CAISESKGGSSGNTIYF. CDR3 bases: TGTGCCATCAGTGAGTCCAAAGGGGGCTCGTCTGGAAACACCATATATTTT.

J is TRBJ2-3 and V is TRBV9, with D perhaps TRBD2 (6 bases). Trimming removed 3 bases from V and 2 bases from J, with 16 bases in between. CDR1 SGDLS and CDR2 YYNGEE come from the germline V gene. The CDR3 loop spans 16 amino acids. The CDR3 bases are TGTGCCAGCAGCGCCAGTCCGCGGAGGGACACAGATACGCAGTATTTT. This translates into CASSASPRRDTDTQYF.

This chain links TRBV5-1 with TRBJ2-7, with D unclear. This CDR3 has 11 residues. V lost 4 bases to trimming and J lost 0 bases, with 2 bases between them. The germline V gene encodes CDR1 SGHRS and CDR2 YFSETQ. The CDR3, as DNA: TGCGCCAGCAGCAACTCCTACGAGCAGTACTTC. Protein: CASSNSYEQYF.